The clone carrying this T cell receptor (beta chain) came up many times. This specimen comes from a study of T cells in Graves' hyperthyroidism and ophthalmopathy. CDR3 length: 14 residues. Germline trimming cut 8 bases from V and 2 bases from J; bases unmatched to any gene: 7. Germline V lookup: CDR1 SNHLY, CDR2 FYNNEI. TCR beta CDR3 regions were amplified from RNA. An initial round of RT-PCR targeting the TCR CDR3 relied on the HTBI primer set. MiXCR was run by TCRdb on the multiplex PCR reads, yielding one entry per CDR3 protein. This table has a few hundred thousand distinct CDR3 sequences, around a sixth appearing once.

This chain uses TRBV2 with TRBJ2-7, with 9 bases that match TRBD2. This sequence was found in a woman aged 25 to 45 with Graves' hyperthyroidism. Sequencing was done on a sample of blood. As DNA, the CDR3 is TGTGCCAGCTTACCTAGCGGGGCAGCCTACGAGCAGTACTTC. This translates into CASLPSGAAYEQYF.